Presented here are 6 T cell receptor beta chains from one specimen sequenced in a study of blood T cell repertoires in COVID-19. Sequenced by immunoSEQ multiplex PCR; TCRdb stores in-frame clones only, minus some. The sample holds 250,000 or so clones, approximately 90% seen once. Source material: PBMCs or T cells enriched from blood (not recorded which). These receptors all stem from a human donor in a cohort exposed to, infected with or recovered from COVID-19 (not recorded which). The donor label of this sample is uncertain.

The chain has TRBV7-9 and TRBJ2-1; D remains ambiguous. This CDR3 has 13 residues. The ends were cut back, 5 bases at V and 14 bases at J, with 19 bases in the middle. Germline CDR1 SEHNR, CDR2 FQNEAQ (reference sequence). Here the CDR3 DNA reads TGTGCCAGCAGCCCACCCTCCTTTGGCGGAGAGTTCTTC. Protein product: CASSPPSFGGEFF. The full variable domain, with the rest looked up from reference TRBV7-9 and TRBJ2-1, is DTGVSQNPRHKITKRGQNVTFRCDPISEHNRLYWYRQTLGQGPEFLTYFQNEAQLEKSRLLSDRFSAERPKGSFSTLEIQRTEQGDSAMYLCASSPPSFGGEFFGPGTRLTVL.

The chain combines TRBV2 with TRBJ2-3; D gene ambiguous. Trimming took 8 bases from V and 4 from J, leaving 13 bases between them. CDR3 length: 13 residues. The V gene's germline CDR1 is SNHLY and CDR2 FYNNEI. This chain's CDR3 is CASRLSLPDTQYF. The CDR3 DNA reads TGTGCCAGCCGCCTGAGTCTCCCAGATACGCAGTATTTT.

The chain joins TRBV10-3 to TRBJ2-5; perhaps TRBD2 as D (5 bases). This CDR3 contains 14 residues. Germline lookup yields CDR1 ENHRY and CDR2 SYGVKD. The V gene lost 6 bases and the J gene lost 2 bases, with 13 bases spanning the gap. The CDR3 sequence is CAISPERAQETQYF. CDR3 DNA: TGTGCCATCAGCCCGGAGAGGGCTCAAGAGACCCAGTACTTC.

The chain employs TRBV11-2 and TRBJ1-1, with TRBD1 identical over 9 bases. V dropped 2 bases and J dropped 4; count of bases not matched to a gene: 2. From germline, CDR1 is SGHAT and CDR2 FQNNGV. The CDR3 is 14 amino acids. This CDR3 is CASSLTTGGTEAFF. CDR3 sequence (DNA): TGTGCCAGCAGCTTAACGACAGGGGGCACTGAAGCTTTCTTT. The full variable domain, in which reference TRBV11-2 and TRBJ1-1 provide the parts outside the CDR3, is EAGVAQSPRYKIIEKRQSVAFWCNPISGHATLYWYQQILGQGPKLLIQFQNNGVVDDSQLPKDRFSAERLKGVDSTLKIQPAKLEDSAVYLCASSLTTGGTEAFFGQGTRLTVV.

The rearrangement uses TRBV9 and TRBJ2-2; 7 bases are a match to TRBD2. In germline, CDR1 is SGDLS, CDR2 YYNGEE. The CDR3 covers 15 residues. V lost 1 base, J lost 7 bases, and 7 bases stayed unmatched. In DNA, the CDR3 is TGTGCCAGCAGCGTAACTAGCGCGGGAAGCGGGGAGCTGTTTTTT. This encodes CASSVTSAGSGELFF.

The rearrangement links TRBV4-2 to TRBJ2-3, with TRBD2 matching 11 bases. Trimming cost V 2 bases and J 3 bases; bases outside gene matches: 7. Germline loops: CDR1 LGHNA, CDR2 YNFKEQ. CDR3 size: 17 residues. CDR3: CASSQQSSGGFTDTQYF. In DNA, the CDR3 is TGTGCCAGCAGCCAACAATCTAGCGGGGGGTTTACAGATACGCAGTATTTT.